The present T cell receptor (beta chain) was sequenced within a study of cytomegalovirus exposure and HLA in healthy donors. Concerning this clone itself: The junction differs from germline at one of its ends, possibly a read error.

Vbeta (60) and Jbeta (13) primers were used in the PCR. Method: immunoSEQ multiplex PCR; TCRdb's copy keeps in-frame clones and lacks some. This specimen shows around 140,000 clones; the ten leading clones hold about 0.96%. This CDR3 has 15 residues. Germline V gives CDR1 SGHRS, CDR2 YFSETQ. This chain uses TRBV5-1 with TRBJ2-1; D perhaps matches TRBD2 (5 bases). Material for sequencing was PBMCs. The TCR originated in a male donor in good health and CMV-seronegative. The CDR3 nucleotides read TGCGCCAGCAGCAGAGTTGGGAGCTCCGACAATGAGCAGTTCTTC. It codes for CASSRVGSSDNEQFF.